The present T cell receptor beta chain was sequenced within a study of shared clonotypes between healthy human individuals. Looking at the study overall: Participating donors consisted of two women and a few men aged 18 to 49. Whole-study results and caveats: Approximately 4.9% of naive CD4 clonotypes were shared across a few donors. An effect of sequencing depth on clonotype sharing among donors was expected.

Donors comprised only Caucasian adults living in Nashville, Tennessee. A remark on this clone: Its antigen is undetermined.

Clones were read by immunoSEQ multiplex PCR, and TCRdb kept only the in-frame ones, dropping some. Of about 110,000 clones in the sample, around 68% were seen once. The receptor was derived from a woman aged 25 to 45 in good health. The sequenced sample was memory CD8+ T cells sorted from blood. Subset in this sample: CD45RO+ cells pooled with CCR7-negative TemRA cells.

CDR3 bases: TGCGCCAGCAGTCAAAATCCGCCGGGGAGCCAGTACTTC. Protein sequence: CASSQNPPGSQYF. The rearrangement uses TRBV23-1 and TRBJ2-5, with D perhaps matching TRBD2 (5 bases). TRBV23-1 is reported as an ORF; its role is uncertain. The CDR3 runs 13 residues. Trimming cost V 2 bases and J 10 bases, with 14 bases left between them.